The entry that follows covers one TCR beta chain sequence. After removal of 10 bases from V and 0 bases from J, the junction contained 4 bases not matched to a gene. The CDR3 runs to 14 residues. Germline values: CDR1 MNHGY, CDR2 SAAAGT. Treatment noted: preoperative locoregional IRX-2 cytokine immunotherapy. The sample comes from a study of preoperative IRX-2 immunotherapy in early breast cancer. Clones were sequenced by immunoSEQ multiplex PCR, and TCRdb holds only the in-frame ones, with some missing. This table holds 40,000 to 50,000 clones, about 80% found once. The sample consisted of tumor tissue, taken after IRX-2 immunotherapy. The TCR sequence derives from a human donor with breast cancer. This chain joins TRBV6-8 and TRBJ2-3; 10 bases are shared with TRBD1. CDR3 residues: CAIRDRGSTDTQYF. The CDR3 region has the DNA TGTGCCATCAGGGACAGGGGTAGCACAGATACGCAGTATTTT.